The source of this T cell receptor (beta chain) is a study of identical twins. The CDR3 loop spans 16 amino acids. Looked up from germline, CDR1 is DFQATT and CDR2 is SNEGSKA (reference sequence). Findings and limits, study-wide: Cord blood's abundant beta clonotypes had fewer insertions, unlike memory repertoires. Researchers reported excess low generation probability among twin-shared out-of-frame alpha sequences.

A universal primer binding site was introduced by template switching. The final cDNA contained unique molecular identifiers. Via MiXCR, TCRdb re-called the 5' RACE reads, giving one row per CDR3 protein. Seen here are fewer than 550,000 distinct CDR3 sequences, about 16% observed once, and the top ten hold about 0.4%. To note about this clonotype: Its antigen is unidentified. Germline and junction disagree at one end, which may indicate a read error.

This same sample was also taken into another study, of yellow fever vaccine responses in identical twins. That publication notes: Convergence reportedly seemed to mark part of the twins' vaccine T cell response, with personalization marking the rest.

The V call is TRBV20-1, the J call TRBJ2-3; 11 bases are shared with TRBD2. The source is a woman aged 18-29 years in good health. Sequenced input: CD4+ T cells sorted from blood. Written as DNA, the CDR3 is TGCTGTGCCCCAGAGGCTAGCGGGGGGAGCACAGATACGCAGTATTTT. It yields the protein CCAPEASGGSTDTQYF.